These 14 T cell receptor beta chains came from one sample sequenced in a study of Tregs in tolerant kidney transplant recipients. The protocol was immunoSEQ multiplex PCR, while the TCRdb copy is restricted to in-frame clones and leaves out a portion. Here the sample spans 60,000 or so clones, 75% to 90% being singletons. This sample comprised Tregs from blood, obtained before the transplant. The receptors here all came from a human donor who received a combined kidney and bone marrow transplant.

The chain carries TRBV7-8 and TRBJ2-3; D call uncertain. The CDR3 consists of 13 residues. The germline gives CDR1 SGHVS, CDR2 FQNEAQ. Trimming left V 5 bases short and J 1 base short, with 7 bases between. The CDR3 DNA follows: TGTGCCAGCAGCCAGGCGGGCACAGATACGCAGTATTTT. Its translation: CASSQAGTDTQYF.

This chain links TRBV7-2 with TRBJ1-1; no clear D. Germline CDR1 and CDR2: SGHTA and FQGNSA. The ends were cut back, 1 base at V and 1 base at J, with 7 bases in the middle. This CDR3 contains 14 residues. The CDR3 nucleotides are TGTGCCAGCAGCTTAGTTCGGGAGAACACTGAAGCTTTCTTT. Translated, it gives CASSLVRENTEAFF. Full variable domain (missing parts from reference TRBV7-2 and TRBJ1-1): GAGVSQSPSNKVTEKGKDVELRCDPISGHTALYWYRQSLGQGLEFLIYFQGNSAPDKSGLPSDRFSAERTGGSVSTLTIQRTQQEDSAVYLCASSLVRENTEAFFGQGTRLTVV.

The table lists this clone with a count of one. This chain's CDR3 is CASFRDNYGYTF. CDR3 DNA: TGTGCCAGTTTCCGGGACAACTATGGCTACACCTTC. The chain is built from TRBV6-6 and TRBJ1-2; maybe TRBD1 (5 bases). This CDR3 contains 12 residues. Germline assignment: CDR1 MNHNY and CDR2 SVGAGI (reference sequence). V lost 9 bases and J 2 bases, leaving 10 bases between the germline ends.

The chain couples TRBV13 to TRBJ1-5, with no clear D. Germline V gene data show CDR1 as PRHDT and CDR2 as FYEKMQ (reference sequence). The CDR3 runs 12 residues. V lost 6 bases and J 4 bases, leaving 7 bases between the germline ends. As DNA, the CDR3 is TGTGCCAGCAGTTTACTTAATCAGCCCCAGCATTTT. Residues: CASSLLNQPQHF.

This clone appeared a single time. The rearrangement uses TRBV27 and TRBJ1-2; 8 nucleotides match TRBD1. V gave up 5 bases and J gave up 8 bases; unmatched junction bases: 10. Germline values: CDR1 MNHEY, CDR2 SMNVEV (reference sequence). The CDR3 runs to 14 residues. The chain's CDR3 is CASSPTDRAEGYTF. The CDR3, as DNA: TGTGCCAGCAGTCCCACGGACAGGGCGGAAGGCTACACCTTC.

The chain links TRBV6-6 to TRBJ1-1, with a possible D match to TRBD1 (5 bases). Between the trimmed V and J ends, which lost 2 bases and 1 base, there was a span of 11 bases. Per the germline V gene, CDR1 is MNHNY and CDR2 is SVGAGI (reference sequence). The CDR3 length is 15 residues. The CDR3 loop reads CASSYPPGRNTEAFF. The DNA of the CDR3 is TGTGCCAGCAGTTACCCCCCAGGGCGGAACACTGAAGCTTTCTTT.

The gene calls are TRBV5-1 and TRBJ1-2; D gene uncertain. The germline V and J ends were trimmed by 1 base and 3 bases, with 13 bases remaining between them. Germline V gene sequence: CDR1 SGHRS, CDR2 YFSETQ. This CDR3 is built from 15 residues. CDR3 residues: CASSLLGRSYYGYTF. In DNA form, the CDR3 reads TGCGCCAGCAGCTTGTTGGGCAGAAGCTACTATGGCTACACCTTC.

The rearrangement joins TRBV9 to TRBJ2-7, with 7 bases lining up with TRBD1. CDR3 length: 13 residues. Germline CDR1 SGDLS, CDR2 YYNGEE. Trimming took 1 base from V and 6 from J; bases not matched to a gene: 4. The CDR3 DNA sequence: TGTGCCAGCAGCGTAAAGGGGGCGGGCGAGCAGTACTTC. It yields the protein CASSVKGAGEQYF.

The chain couples TRBV27 to TRBJ2-7, with D perhaps matching TRBD1 (5 bases). CDR1 is MNHEY and CDR2 is SMNVEV in the germline V gene (reference sequence). The V and J ends lost 8 bases and 0 bases respectively, with 17 bases between them. This CDR3 spans 15 amino acids. The CDR3 loop is CASRRTDRSSYEQYF. CDR3 nucleotide sequence: TGTGCCAGCCGTAGAACCGACAGAAGCTCCTACGAGCAGTACTTC.

The gene calls are TRBV5-1 and TRBJ1-6, with D possibly TRBD1 on 6 matching bases. CDR1 is SGHRS and CDR2 is YFSETQ in the germline V gene. This CDR3 spans 16 amino acids. V was pared by 3 bases and J by 8 bases, with 18 bases between. In nucleotides, the CDR3 is TGCGCCAGCAGCTACAGGACGGGGGGCGGCGATTCACCCCTCCACTTT. This gives the protein CASSYRTGGGDSPLHF.

Points on this clone: The final CDR3 position lacks the conserved phenylalanine or tryptophan, pointing to a likely read error. It is unclear where the CDR3 begins or ends on the DNA, so no DNA is shown, and the CDR3 is as TCRdb lists it. The rearrangement links TRBV18 to TRBJ2-3; TRBD2, as called in the table, went unchecked against the DNA. CDR1 is KGHSH, CDR2 LQKENI, per germline. The CDR3 numbers 16 amino acids, ends counted. CDR3 sequence reads: CASSPPWGLGTDTQYS.

The chain links TRBV10-3 to TRBJ1-1; the D is unclear. Per germline, CDR1 ENHRY and CDR2 SYGVKD. This CDR3 has 13 amino acids. V gave up 6 bases and J gave up 3 bases, with 11 bases separating them. CDR3 bases: TGTGCCATCAGGGAAGCCCCTGACACTGAAGCTTTCTTT. Residues: CAIREAPDTEAFF.

The V and J genes are TRBV7-9 and TRBJ2-5; 7 bases agree with TRBD1. The CDR3 sequence is 17 residues long. Germline trimming cut 2 bases from V and 4 bases from J; bases unmatched to any gene: 13. Germline CDR1 reads SEHNR; CDR2 reads FQNEAQ (reference sequence). The CDR3, as DNA: TGTGCCAGCAGCTTACGTTCCGGCGGTTGGACAGGAGAGACCCAGTACTTC. It encodes CASSLRSGGWTGETQYF.

CDR3 in amino acids: CSAGWADTQYF. Here the CDR3 DNA reads TGCAGTGCTGGCTGGGCGGATACGCAGTATTTT. The chain recombines TRBV20-1 with TRBJ2-3, with D hard to call. This CDR3 has 11 amino acids. Germline CDR1 reads DFQATT; CDR2 reads SNEGSKA (reference sequence). Trimming took 5 bases from V and 6 from J, leaving 9 bases between them.